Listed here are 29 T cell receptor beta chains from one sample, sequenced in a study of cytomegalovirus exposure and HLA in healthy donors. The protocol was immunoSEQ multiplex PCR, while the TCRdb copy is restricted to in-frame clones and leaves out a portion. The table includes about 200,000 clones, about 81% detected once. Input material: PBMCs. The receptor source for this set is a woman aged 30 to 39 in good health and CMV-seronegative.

This CDR3 reads CASSRAGTPSSYEQYF. Here the CDR3 DNA reads TGCGCCAGCAGCCGAGCCGGGACTCCGAGCTCCTACGAGCAGTACTTC. The chain joins TRBV4-1 to TRBJ2-7, with a tentative D call TRBD2 (6 bases). There are 16 residues in the CDR3. Trimming took off 4 bases at V and 0 bases at J, with 16 bases between the two ends. From germline, CDR1 is MGHRA and CDR2 YSYEKL.

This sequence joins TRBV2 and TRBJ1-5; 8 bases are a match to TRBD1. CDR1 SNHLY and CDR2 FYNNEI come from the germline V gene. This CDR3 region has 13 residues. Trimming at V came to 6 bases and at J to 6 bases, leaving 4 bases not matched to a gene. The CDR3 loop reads CASSGQGAQPQHF. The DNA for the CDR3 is TGTGCCAGCAGCGGTCAGGGGGCTCAGCCCCAGCATTTT. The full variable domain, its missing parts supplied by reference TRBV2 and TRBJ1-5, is EPEVTQTPSHQVTQMGQEVILRCVPISNHLYFYWYRQILGQKVEFLVSFYNNEISEKSEIFDDQFSVERPDGSNFTLKIRSTKLEDSAMYFCASSGQGAQPQHFGDGTRLSIL.

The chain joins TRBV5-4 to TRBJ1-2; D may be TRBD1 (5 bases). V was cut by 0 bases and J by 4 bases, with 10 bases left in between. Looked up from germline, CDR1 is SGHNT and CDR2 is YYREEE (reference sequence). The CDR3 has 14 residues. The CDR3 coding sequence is TGTGCCAGCAGCTTGGGGGAGGGGTCCTATGGCTACACCTTC. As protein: CASSLGEGSYGYTF.

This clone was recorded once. The DNA of the CDR3 is TGTGCCAGCAGCGTAGATAACAGGAATTCACCCCTCCACTTT. Translation: CASSVDNRNSPLHF. The chain uses TRBV9 and TRBJ1-6; TRBD1 is a possible D gene (5 bases). In germline, CDR1 is SGDLS, CDR2 YYNGEE. Trimming took off 0 bases at V and 7 bases at J, with 8 bases between the two ends. CDR3 length equals 14 residues.

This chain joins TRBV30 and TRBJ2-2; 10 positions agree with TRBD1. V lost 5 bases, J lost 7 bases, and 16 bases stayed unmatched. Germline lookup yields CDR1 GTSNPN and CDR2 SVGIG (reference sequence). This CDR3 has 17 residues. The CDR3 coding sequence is TGTGCCTGGGAAGGGCACCCGACAGGGGGCAATGGCGGGGAGCTGTTTTTT. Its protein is CAWEGHPTGGNGGELFF.

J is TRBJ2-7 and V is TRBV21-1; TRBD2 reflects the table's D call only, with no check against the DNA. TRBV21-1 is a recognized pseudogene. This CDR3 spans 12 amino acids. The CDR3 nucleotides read TGTGCCAGCAGCAGTAGAGGGCACGAGCAGTACTTC. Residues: CASSSRGHEQYF.

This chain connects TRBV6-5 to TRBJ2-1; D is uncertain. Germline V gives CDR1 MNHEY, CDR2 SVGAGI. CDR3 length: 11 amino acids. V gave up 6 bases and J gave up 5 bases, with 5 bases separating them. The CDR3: CASRFNNEQFF. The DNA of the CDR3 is TGTGCCAGCAGATTCAACAATGAGCAGTTCTTC.

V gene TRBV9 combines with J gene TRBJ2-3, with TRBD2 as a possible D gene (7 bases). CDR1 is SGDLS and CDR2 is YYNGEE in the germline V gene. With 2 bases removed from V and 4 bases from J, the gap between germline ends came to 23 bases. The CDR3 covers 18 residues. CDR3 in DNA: TGTGCCAGCAGCGTCCAAACCCCTACTGGGGGGGCCGCAGATACGCAGTATTTT. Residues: CASSVQTPTGGAADTQYF.

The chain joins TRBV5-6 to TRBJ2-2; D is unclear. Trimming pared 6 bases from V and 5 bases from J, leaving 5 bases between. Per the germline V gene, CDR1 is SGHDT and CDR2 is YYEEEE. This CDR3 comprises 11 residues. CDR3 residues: CASTGTGELFF. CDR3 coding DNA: TGTGCCAGCACCGGTACCGGGGAGCTGTTTTTT.

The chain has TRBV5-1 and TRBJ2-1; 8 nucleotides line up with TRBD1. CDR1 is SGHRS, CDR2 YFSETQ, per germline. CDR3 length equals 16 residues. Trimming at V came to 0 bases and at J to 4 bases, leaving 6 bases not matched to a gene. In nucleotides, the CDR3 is TGCGCCAGCAGCTTGGGTGGGACAGGAACATACAATGAGCAGTTCTTC. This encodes CASSLGGTGTYNEQFF.

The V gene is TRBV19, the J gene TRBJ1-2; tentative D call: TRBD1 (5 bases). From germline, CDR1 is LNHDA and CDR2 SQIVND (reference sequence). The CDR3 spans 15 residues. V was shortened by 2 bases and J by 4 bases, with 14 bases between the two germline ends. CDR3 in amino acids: CASSITGGMSYGYTF. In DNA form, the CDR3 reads TGTGCCAGTAGTATAACCGGGGGGATGAGCTATGGCTACACCTTC.

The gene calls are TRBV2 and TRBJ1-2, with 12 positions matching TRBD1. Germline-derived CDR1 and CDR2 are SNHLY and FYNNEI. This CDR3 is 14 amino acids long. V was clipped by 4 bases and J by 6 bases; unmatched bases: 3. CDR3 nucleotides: TGTGCCAGCAGTGGGGACAGGGGGCGGGATGGCTACACCTTC. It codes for CASSGDRGRDGYTF. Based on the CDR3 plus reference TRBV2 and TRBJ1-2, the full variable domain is EPEVTQTPSHQVTQMGQEVILRCVPISNHLYFYWYRQILGQKVEFLVSFYNNEISEKSEIFDDQFSVERPDGSNFTLKIRSTKLEDSAMYFCASSGDRGRDGYTFGSGTRLTVV.

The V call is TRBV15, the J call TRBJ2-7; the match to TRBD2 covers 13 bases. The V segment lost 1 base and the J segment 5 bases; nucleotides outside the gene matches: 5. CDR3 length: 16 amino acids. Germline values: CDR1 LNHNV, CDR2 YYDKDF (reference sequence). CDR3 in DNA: TGTGCCACCAGCAGAGCCCAGGGACTAGCGGGGAACGAGCAGTACTTC. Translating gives CATSRAQGLAGNEQYF.

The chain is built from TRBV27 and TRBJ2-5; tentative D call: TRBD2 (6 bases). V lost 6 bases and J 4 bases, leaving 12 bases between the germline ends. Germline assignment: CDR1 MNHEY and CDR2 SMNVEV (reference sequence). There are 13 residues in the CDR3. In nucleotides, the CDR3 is TGTGCCAGCAGGTATACTAGCACAGAGACCCAGTACTTC. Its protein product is CASRYTSTETQYF.

CDR3 protein: CASSIRLGGHQPQHF. CDR3 nucleotides: TGTGCCAGTAGTATTCGACTAGGGGGCCATCAGCCCCAGCATTTT. This chain links TRBV19 with TRBJ1-5; 7 bases fit TRBD1. CDR1 and CDR2 from the germline V gene are LNHDA and SQIVND (reference sequence). The CDR3 runs to 15 residues. After removal of 3 bases from V and 5 bases from J, the junction contained 7 bases not matched to a gene.

The CDR3 DNA is TGTGCCATCAGTGAGTCGCGGACCGGGGCCCTGGCGGGAGCCTGTTACGAGCAGTACTTC. This codes for CAISESRTGALAGACYEQYF. The gene calls are TRBV10-3 and TRBJ2-7, with 7 bases identical to TRBD2. The CDR3 covers 20 residues. Trimming cost V 0 bases and J 4 bases; bases outside gene matches: 21. Germline V CDR1 and CDR2: ENHRY, SYGVKD.

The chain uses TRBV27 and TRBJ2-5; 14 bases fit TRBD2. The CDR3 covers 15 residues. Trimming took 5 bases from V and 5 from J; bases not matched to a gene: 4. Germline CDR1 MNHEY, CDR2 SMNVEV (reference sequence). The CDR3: CASSVRTSGRETQYF. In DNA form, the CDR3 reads TGTGCCAGCAGTGTCAGGACTAGCGGGAGGGAGACCCAGTACTTC.

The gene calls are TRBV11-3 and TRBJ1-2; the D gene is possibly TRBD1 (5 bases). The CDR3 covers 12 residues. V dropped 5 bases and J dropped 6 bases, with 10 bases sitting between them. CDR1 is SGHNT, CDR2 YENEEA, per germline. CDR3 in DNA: TGTGCCAGCAGCCTCGGGACTGATGGCTACACCTTC. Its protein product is CASSLGTDGYTF.

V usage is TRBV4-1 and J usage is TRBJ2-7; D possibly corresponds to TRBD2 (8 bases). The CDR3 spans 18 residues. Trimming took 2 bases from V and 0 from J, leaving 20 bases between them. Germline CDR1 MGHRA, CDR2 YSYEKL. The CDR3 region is CASSQLWRGREDSYEQYF. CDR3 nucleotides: TGCGCCAGCAGCCAATTATGGAGGGGGCGGGAGGACTCCTACGAGCAGTACTTC.

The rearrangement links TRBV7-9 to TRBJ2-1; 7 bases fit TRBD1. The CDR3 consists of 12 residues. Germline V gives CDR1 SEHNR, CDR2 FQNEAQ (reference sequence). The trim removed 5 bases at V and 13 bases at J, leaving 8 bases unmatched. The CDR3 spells CASSPGTVEQFF. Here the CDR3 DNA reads TGTGCCAGCAGCCCGGGGACAGTTGAACAGTTCTTC.

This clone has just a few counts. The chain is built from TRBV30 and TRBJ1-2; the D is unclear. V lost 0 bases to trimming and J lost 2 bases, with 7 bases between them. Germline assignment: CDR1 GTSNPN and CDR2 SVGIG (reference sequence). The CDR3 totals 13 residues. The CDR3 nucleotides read TGTGCCTGGAGTGTATCCGGGAACTATGGCTACACCTTC. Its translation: CAWSVSGNYGYTF.

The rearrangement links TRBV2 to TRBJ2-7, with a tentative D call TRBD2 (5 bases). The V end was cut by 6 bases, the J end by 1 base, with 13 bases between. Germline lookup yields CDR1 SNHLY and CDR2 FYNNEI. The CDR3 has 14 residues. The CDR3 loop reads CASRKGSNSYEQYF. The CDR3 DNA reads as TGTGCCAGCAGAAAAGGGAGTAATTCCTACGAGCAGTACTTC.

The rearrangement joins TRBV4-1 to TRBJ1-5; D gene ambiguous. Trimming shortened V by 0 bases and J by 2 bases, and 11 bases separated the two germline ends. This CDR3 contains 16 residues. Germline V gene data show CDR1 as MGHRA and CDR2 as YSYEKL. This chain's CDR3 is CASSQDPPTGNQPQHF. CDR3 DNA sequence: TGCGCCAGCAGCCAAGATCCCCCCACAGGCAATCAGCCCCAGCATTTT.

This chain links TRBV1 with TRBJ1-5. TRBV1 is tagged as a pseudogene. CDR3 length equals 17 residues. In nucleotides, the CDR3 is TGCACCAGCAGCCAAGCGTTCGAGCTCTATAGCAATCAGCCCCAGCATTTT. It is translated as CTSSQAFELYSNQPQHF.

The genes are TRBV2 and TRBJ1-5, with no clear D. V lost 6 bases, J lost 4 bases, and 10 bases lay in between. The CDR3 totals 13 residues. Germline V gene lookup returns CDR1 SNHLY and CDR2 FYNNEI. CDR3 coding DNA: TGTGCCAGCAGAGCCCGGGAAAATCAGCCCCAGCATTTT. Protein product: CASRARENQPQHF.

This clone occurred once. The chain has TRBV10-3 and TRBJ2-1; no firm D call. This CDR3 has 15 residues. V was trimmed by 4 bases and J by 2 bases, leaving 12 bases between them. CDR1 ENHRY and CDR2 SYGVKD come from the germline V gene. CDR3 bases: TGTGCCATCAGTGGTCAGGCCCTACCCTACAATGAGCAGTTCTTC. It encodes CAISGQALPYNEQFF.

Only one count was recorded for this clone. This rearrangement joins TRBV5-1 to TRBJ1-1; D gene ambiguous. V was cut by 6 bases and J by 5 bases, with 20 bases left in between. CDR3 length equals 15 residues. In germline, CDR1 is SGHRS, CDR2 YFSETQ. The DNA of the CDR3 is TGCGCCAGCACCGAGGGATTAGGTGGATATACTGAAGCTTTCTTT. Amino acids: CASTEGLGGYTEAFF. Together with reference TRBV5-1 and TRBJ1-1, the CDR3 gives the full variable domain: KAGVTQTPRYLIKTRGQQVTLSCSPISGHRSVSWYQQTPGQGLQFLFEYFSETQRNKGNFPGRFSGRQFSNSRSEMNVSTLELGDSALYLCASTEGLGGYTEAFFGQGTRLTVV.

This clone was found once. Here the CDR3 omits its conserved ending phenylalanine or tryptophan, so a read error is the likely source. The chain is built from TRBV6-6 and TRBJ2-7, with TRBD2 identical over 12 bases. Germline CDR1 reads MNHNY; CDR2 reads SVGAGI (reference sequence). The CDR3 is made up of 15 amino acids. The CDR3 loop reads CASSRARLAGDEQYL. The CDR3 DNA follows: TGCGCCAGCAGTCGCGCACGACTAGCGGGAGACGAGCAGTACCTC.

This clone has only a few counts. CDR3 sequence: CASTSSNQPQHF. CDR3 DNA: TGTGCCAGCACTTCCAGCAATCAGCCCCAGCATTTT. This chain connects TRBV27 to TRBJ1-5, with D hard to call. In germline, CDR1 is MNHEY, CDR2 SMNVEV (reference sequence). The germline V and J ends were trimmed by 7 bases and 1 base, with 5 bases remaining between them. The CDR3 loop spans 12 amino acids.